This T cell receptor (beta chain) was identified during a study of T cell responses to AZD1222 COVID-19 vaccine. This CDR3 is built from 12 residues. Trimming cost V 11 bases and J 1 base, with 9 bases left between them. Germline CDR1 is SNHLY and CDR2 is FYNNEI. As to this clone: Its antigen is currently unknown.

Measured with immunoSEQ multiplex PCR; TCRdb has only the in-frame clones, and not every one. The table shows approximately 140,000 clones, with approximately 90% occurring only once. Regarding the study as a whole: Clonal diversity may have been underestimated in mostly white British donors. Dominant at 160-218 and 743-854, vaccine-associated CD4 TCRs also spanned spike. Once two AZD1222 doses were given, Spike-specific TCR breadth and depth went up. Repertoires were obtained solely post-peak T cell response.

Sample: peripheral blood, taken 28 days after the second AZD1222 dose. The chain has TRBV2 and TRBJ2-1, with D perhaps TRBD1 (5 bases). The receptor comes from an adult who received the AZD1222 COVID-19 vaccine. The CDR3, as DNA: TGTGCCGCCAGGGTTTCCTACAATGAGCAGTTCTTC. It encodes CAARVSYNEQFF.